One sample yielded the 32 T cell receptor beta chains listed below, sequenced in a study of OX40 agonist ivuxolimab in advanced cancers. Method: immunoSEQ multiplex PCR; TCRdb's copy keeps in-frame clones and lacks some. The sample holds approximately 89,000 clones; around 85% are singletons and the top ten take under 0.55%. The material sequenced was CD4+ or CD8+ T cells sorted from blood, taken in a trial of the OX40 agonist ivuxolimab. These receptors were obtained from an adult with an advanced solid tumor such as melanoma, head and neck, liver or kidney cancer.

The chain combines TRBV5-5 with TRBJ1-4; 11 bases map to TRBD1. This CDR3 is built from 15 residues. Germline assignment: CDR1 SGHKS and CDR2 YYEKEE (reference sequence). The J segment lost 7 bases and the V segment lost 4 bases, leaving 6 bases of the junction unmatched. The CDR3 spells CASSPRTGGGEKLFF. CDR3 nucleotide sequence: TGTGCCAGCAGCCCCCGGACAGGGGGCGGTGAAAAACTGTTTTTT.

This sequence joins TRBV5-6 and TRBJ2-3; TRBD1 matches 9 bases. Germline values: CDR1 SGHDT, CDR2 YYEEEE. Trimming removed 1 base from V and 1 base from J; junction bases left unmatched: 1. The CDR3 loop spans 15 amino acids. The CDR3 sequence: CASSLNRGRTDTQYF. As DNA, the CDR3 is TGTGCCAGCAGCTTGAACAGGGGGCGCACAGATACGCAGTATTTT. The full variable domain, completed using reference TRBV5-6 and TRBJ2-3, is DAGVTQSPTHLIKTRGQQVTLRCSPKSGHDTVSWYQQALGQGPQFIFQYYEEEERQRGNFPDRFSGHQFPNYSSELNVNALLLGDSALYLCASSLNRGRTDTQYFGPGTRLTVL.

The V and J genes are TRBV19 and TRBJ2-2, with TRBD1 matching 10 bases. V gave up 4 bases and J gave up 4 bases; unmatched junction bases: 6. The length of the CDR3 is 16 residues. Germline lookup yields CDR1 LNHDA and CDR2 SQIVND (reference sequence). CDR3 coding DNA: TGTGCCAGTAGTACAGACAGGGGGCTGGGCACCGGGGAGCTGTTTTTT. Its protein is CASSTDRGLGTGELFF.

The CDR3 nucleotides read TGTGCCAGCAGCTTTTCCAGGGGGAGCGTAACCGGGGAGCTGTTTTTT. It encodes CASSFSRGSVTGELFF. The rearrangement links TRBV7-3 to TRBJ2-2; 7 nucleotides agree with TRBD1. From germline, CDR1 is SGHTA and CDR2 FQGTGA. The CDR3 runs 16 residues. J was trimmed by 5 bases and V by 3 bases; bases with no gene match: 9.

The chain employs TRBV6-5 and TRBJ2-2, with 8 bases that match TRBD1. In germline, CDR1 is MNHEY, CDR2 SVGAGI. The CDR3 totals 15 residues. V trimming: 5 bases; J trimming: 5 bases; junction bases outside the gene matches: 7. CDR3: CASSTPRTGTGELFF. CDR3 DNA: TGTGCCAGCAGTACCCCCCGGACAGGGACCGGGGAGCTGTTTTTT.

This CDR3 reads CASSSSGQGAYEQYF. In DNA, the CDR3 is TGCGCCAGCAGCTCGTCAGGACAGGGGGCCTACGAGCAGTACTTC. V and J are TRBV5-1 and TRBJ2-7, with TRBD1 matching 10 bases. CDR3 length equals 15 residues. Germline V gene sequence: CDR1 SGHRS, CDR2 YFSETQ. V lost 3 bases to trimming and J lost 2 bases; unmatched junction nucleotides: 5.

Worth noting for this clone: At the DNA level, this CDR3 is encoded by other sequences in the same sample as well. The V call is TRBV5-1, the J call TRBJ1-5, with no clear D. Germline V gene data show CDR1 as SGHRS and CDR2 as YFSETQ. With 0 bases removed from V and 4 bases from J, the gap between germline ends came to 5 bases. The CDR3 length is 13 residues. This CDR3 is CASSLGQNQPQHF. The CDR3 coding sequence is TGCGCCAGCAGCTTGGGGCAGAATCAGCCCCAGCATTTT.

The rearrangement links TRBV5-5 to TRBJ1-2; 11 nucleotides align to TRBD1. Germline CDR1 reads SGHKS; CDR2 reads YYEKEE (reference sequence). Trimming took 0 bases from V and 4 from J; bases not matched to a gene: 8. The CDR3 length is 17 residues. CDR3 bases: TGTGCCAGCAGCTTGGGACACCGGGACAGGGGGGCCTATGGCTACACCTTC. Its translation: CASSLGHRDRGAYGYTF.

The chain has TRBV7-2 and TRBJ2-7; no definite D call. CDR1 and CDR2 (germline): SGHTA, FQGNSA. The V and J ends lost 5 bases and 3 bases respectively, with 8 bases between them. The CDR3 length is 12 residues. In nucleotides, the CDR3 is TGTGCCAGCAGCCAAACAGACTACGAGCAGTACTTC. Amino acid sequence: CASSQTDYEQYF.

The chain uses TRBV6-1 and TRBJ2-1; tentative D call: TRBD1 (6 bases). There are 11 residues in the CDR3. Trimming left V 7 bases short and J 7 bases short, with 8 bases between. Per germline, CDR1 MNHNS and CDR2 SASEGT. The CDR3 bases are TGTGCCAGCATCCAGGGGAATGAGCAGTTCTTC. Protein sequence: CASIQGNEQFF.

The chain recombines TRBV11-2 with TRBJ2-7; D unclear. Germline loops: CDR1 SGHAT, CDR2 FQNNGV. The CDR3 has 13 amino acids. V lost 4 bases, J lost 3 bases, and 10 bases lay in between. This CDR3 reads CASSSTLNYEQYF. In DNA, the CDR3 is TGTGCCAGCAGCTCGACCCTTAACTACGAGCAGTACTTC.

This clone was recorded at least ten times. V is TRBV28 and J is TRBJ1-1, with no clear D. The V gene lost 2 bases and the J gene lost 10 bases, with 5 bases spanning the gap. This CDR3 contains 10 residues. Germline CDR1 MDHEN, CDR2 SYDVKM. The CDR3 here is CASSLEAAFF. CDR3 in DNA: TGTGCCAGCAGTTTAGAGGCAGCTTTCTTT. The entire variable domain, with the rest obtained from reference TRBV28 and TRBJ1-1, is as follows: DVKVTQSSRYLVKRTGEKVFLECVQDMDHENMFWYRQDPGLGLRLIYFSYDVKMKEKGDIPEGYSVSREKKERFSLILESASTNQTSMYLCASSLEAAFFGQGTRLTVV.

The CDR3 loop is CASSQDWGGQGTDTQYF. For the CDR3, the DNA is TGTGCCAGCAGCCAAGATTGGGGGGGACAGGGCACAGATACGCAGTATTTT. The genes are TRBV4-2 and TRBJ2-3; perhaps TRBD1 as D (8 bases). Germline assignment: CDR1 LGHNA and CDR2 YNFKEQ. Trimming stripped 0 bases from V and 1 base from J, with 14 bases between. The length of the CDR3 is 17 residues.

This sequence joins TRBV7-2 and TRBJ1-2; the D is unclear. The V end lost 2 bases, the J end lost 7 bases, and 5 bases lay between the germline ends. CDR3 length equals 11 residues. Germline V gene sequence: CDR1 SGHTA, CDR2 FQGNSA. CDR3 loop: CASSLPVGYTF. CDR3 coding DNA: TGTGCCAGCAGCTTACCGGTTGGCTACACCTTC.

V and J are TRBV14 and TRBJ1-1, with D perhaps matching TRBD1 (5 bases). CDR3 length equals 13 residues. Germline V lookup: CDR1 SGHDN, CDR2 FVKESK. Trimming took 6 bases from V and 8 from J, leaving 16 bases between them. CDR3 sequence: CASRLTGPGEAFF. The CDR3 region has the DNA TGTGCCAGCAGGCTTACGGGGCCAGGGGAAGCTTTCTTT.

The CDR3 DNA is TGTGCCAGCAGCCTAAAACAGGGGCAGGGTAATGAAAAACTGTTTTTT. This sequence encodes CASSLKQGQGNEKLFF. This sequence joins TRBV7-3 and TRBJ1-4, with 7 positions matching TRBD1. J was trimmed by 4 bases and V by 5 bases; bases with no gene match: 10. Germline V CDR1 and CDR2: SGHTA, FQGTGA. The CDR3 has 16 residues.

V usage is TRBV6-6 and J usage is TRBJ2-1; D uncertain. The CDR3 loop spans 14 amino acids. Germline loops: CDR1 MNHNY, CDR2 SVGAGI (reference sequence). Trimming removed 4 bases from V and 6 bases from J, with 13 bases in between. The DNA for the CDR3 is TGTGCCAGCAGTTCCTTCGACCCGCGCAATGAGCAGTTCTTC. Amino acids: CASSSFDPRNEQFF.

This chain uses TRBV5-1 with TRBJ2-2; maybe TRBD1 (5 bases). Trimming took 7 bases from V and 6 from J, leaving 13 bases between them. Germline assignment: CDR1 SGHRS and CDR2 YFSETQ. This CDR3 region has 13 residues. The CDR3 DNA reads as TGCGCCAGCCGCCGCAGGGCGGCCGGGGAGCTGTTTTTT. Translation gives CASRRRAAGELFF.

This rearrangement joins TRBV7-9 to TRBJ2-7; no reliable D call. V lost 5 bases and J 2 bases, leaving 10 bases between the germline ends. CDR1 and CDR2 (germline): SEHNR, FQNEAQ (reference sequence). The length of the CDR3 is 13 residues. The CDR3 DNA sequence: TGTGCCAGCAGCCCCCAGGATACCTACGAGCAGTACTTC. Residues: CASSPQDTYEQYF.

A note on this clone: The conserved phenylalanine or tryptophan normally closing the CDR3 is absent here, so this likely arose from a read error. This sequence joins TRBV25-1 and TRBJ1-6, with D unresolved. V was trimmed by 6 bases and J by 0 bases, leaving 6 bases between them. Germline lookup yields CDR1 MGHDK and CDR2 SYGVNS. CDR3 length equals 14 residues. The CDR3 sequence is CASSQSSYNSPLHL. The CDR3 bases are TGTGCCAGCAGCCAGAGCTCCTATAATTCACCCCTCCACCTT.

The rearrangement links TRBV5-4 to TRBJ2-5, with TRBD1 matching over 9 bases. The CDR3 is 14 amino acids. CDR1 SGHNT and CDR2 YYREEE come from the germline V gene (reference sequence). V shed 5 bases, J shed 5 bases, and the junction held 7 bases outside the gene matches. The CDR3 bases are TGTGCCAGCAGGCCCGGGACAGGGCAGGAGACCCAGTACTTC. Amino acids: CASRPGTGQETQYF.

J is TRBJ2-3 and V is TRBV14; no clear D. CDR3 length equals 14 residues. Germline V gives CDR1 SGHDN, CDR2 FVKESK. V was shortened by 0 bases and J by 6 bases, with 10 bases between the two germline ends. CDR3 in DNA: TGTGCCAGCAGCCAAGAGATGGGAATGGATACGCAGTATTTT. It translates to CASSQEMGMDTQYF.

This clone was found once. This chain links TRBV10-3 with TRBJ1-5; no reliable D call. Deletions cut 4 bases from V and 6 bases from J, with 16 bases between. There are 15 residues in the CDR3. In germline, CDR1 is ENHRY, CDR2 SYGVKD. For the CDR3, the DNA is TGTGCCATCAGTGTTAATGTAGGAGGGATTCAGCCCCAGCATTTT. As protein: CAISVNVGGIQPQHF.

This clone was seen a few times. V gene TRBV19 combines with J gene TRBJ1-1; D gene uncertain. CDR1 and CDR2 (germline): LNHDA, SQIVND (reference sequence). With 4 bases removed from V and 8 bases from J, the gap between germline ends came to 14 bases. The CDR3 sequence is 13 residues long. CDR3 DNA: TGTGCCAGTAGTAAATCAGGCGCCTGGGAAGCTTTCTTT. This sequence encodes CASSKSGAWEAFF.

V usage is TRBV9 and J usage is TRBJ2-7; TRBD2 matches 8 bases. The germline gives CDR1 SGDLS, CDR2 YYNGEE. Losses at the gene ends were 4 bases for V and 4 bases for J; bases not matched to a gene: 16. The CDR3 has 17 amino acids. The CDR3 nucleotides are TGTGCCAGCAGCTATGGCGGGGCTCGGGAGGGGCCTTACGAGCAGTACTTC. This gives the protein CASSYGGAREGPYEQYF.

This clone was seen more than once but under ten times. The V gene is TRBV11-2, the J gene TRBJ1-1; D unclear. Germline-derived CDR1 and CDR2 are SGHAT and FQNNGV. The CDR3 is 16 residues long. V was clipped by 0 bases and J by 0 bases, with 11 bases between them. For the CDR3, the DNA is TGTGCCAGCAGCTTAGATCTCTCTAACATGAACACTGAAGCTTTCTTT. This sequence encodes CASSLDLSNMNTEAFF.

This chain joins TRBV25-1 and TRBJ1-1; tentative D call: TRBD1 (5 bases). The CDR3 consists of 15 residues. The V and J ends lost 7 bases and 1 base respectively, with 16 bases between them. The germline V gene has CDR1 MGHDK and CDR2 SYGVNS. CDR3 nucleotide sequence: TGTGCCAGCAATTCAGGGTGGGGAGCGAACACTGAAGCTTTCTTT. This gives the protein CASNSGWGANTEAFF.

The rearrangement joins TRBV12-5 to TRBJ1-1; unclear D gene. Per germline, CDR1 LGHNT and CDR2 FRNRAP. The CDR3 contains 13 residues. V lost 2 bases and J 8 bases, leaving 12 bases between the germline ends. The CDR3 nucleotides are TGTGCTAGTGGTTTGACCCCGGGAACAGAAGCTTTCTTT. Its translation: CASGLTPGTEAFF.

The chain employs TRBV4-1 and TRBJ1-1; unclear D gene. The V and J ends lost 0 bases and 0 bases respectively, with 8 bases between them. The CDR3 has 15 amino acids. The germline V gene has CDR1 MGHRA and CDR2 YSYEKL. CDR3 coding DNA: TGCGCCAGCAGCCAAGAGAGAACGGTGAACACTGAAGCTTTCTTT. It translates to CASSQERTVNTEAFF.

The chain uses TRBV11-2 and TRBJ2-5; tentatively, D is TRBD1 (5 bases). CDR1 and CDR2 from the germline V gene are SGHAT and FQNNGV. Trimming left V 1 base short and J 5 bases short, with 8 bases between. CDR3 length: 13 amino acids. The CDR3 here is CASSLGQSETQYF. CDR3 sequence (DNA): TGTGCCAGCAGCTTAGGACAGTCTGAGACCCAGTACTTC.

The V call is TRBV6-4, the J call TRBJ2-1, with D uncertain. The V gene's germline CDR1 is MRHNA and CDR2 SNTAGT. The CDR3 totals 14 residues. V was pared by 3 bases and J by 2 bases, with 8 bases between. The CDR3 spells CASSEGATYNEQFF. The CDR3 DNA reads TGTGCCAGCAGTGAGGGCGCGACCTACAATGAGCAGTTCTTC.

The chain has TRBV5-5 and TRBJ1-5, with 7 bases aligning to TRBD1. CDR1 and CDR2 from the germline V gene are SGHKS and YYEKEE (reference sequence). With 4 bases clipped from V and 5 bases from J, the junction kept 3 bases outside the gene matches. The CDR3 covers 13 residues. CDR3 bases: TGTGCCAGCAGCCGGGACAGAGATCAGCCCCAGCATTTT. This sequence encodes CASSRDRDQPQHF.